This is a list of T cell receptor beta chains from one sample in a study of beta chain features in type 1 diabetes. TCRdb keeps only in-frame clones here, not all; method: immunoSEQ multiplex PCR. The sample consists of about 270,000 clones, 13% to 15% of them appearing once. Sequencing input: naive CD4+ T cells from blood. Every receptor here comes from a woman aged 40 to 50 in good health. Each CDR3 is given with its conserved first and last residue. The D gene is left open where the match is weak. Not all rows give a size; the values are once, few, many and, for expanded clones, a class.

d_call	clone_size	v_call	j_call	cdr3_length	cdr3_nt	cdr3_aa
-	-	TRBV13	TRBJ2-2	15	TGTGCCAGCACCCGCACCGGCGGGGCCTCCGGGGAGCTGTTTTTT	CASTRTGGASGELFF
-	many	TRBV4-2	TRBJ2-2	14	TGTGCCAGCAGCCAAGGGGAGCGGCCCGGGGAGCTGTTTTTT	CASSQGERPGELFF
-	-	TRBV5-1	TRBJ2-1	18	TGCGCCAGCAGCTTCTGGACAAGGGGGCGGGGGGCCTCTAATGAGCAGTTCTTC	CASSFWTRGRGASNEQFF
-	-	TRBV9	TRBJ2-5	16	TGTGCCAGCAGCGTAGAGGAGAGAGGGGGCCAAGAGACCCAGTACTTC	CASSVEERGGQETQYF
-	-	TRBV19	TRBJ2-3	15	TGTGCCAGTAGTATACTGGGCGGGAGCACAGATACGCAGTATTTT	CASSILGGSTDTQYF
TRBD2	few	TRBV4-1	TRBJ2-1	16	TGCGCCAGCAGCCAAGAAAGGCTAGCGGGGGTGGATGAGCAGTTCTTC	CASSQERLAGVDEQFF
-	few	TRBV7-2	TRBJ2-7	13	TGTGCCAGCAGCTTAGGTGGACAGCCCTGGCAGTACTTC	CASSLGGQPWQYF
TRBD2	-	TRBV18	TRBJ2-3	17	TGTGCCAGCTCACCACTAGCGGGGGGCGACTGGGGAGATACGCAGTATTTT	CASSPLAGGDWGDTQYF
-	few	TRBV20-1	TRBJ2-7	11	TGCAGTGCGGGGAGGACCTACGAGCAGTACTTC	CSAGRTYEQYF
TRBD2	few	TRBV5-1	TRBJ2-5	18	TGCGCCAGCAGCTTGGGACTACTAGCGGGGGGGCCGAAGGAGACCCAGTACTTC	CASSLGLLAGGPKETQYF
-	many	TRBV6-6	TRBJ2-2	12	TGTGCCAGCAGACAGGACACCGGGGAGCTGTTTTTT	CASRQDTGELFF
TRBD1	-	TRBV11-2	TRBJ2-5	17	TGTGCCAGCAGCTCCCCTCAGCCCTTCAGGGGGACGGAGACCCAGTACTTC	CASSSPQPFRGTETQYF
-	-	TRBV5-1	TRBJ1-2	14	TGCGCCAGCAGCTTGGTTACGGGGTCCTATGGCTACACCTTC	CASSLVTGSYGYTF
-	-	TRBV5-8	TRBJ1-5	16	TGTGCCAGCGCACGGGAGCCCCCGGAGGGCAGTCAGCCCCAGCATTTT	CASAREPPEGSQPQHF
-	few	TRBV10-3	TRBJ1-1	13	TGTGCCATCAGTGAGCTAGGGAACACTGAAGCTTTCTTT	CAISELGNTEAFF
-	-	TRBV6-5	TRBJ2-7	14	TGTGCCAGCAGTGCCCTCAGGGGCCTGGACGAGCAGTACTTC	CASSALRGLDEQYF
-	-	TRBV27	TRBJ1-2	12	TGTGCCAGCAGTTTAAGAGGGAACGGCTACACCTTC	CASSLRGNGYTF
TRBD2	-	TRBV5-6	TRBJ2-5	13	TGTGCCAGCAGCTTATGGGGGGGAGAGACCCAGTACTTC	CASSLWGGETQYF
-	few	TRBV10-3	TRBJ2-5	14	TGTGCCATCAGTGCCCCCTCCGATGCGGAGACCCAGTACTTC	CAISAPSDAETQYF
TRBD1	few	TRBV2	TRBJ1-6	17	TGTGCCAGCAGTGAAATCAAATTGGGACAGTTTAATTCACCCCTCCACTTT	CASSEIKLGQFNSPLHF
-	few	TRBV11-2	TRBJ2-1	18	TGTGCCAGCAGCTTAGGCTCGTTTGGGGGCAGCTCCTACAATGAGCAGTTCTTC	CASSLGSFGGSSYNEQFF
-	few	TRBV19	TRBJ1-1	13	TGTGCCAGTAGCCAACATGCGGGCACTGAAGCTTTCTTT	CASSQHAGTEAFF
TRBD1	few	TRBV18	TRBJ2-2	20	TGTGCCAGCTCACCACGCTTAGGGACAGGGGGCGCGTCGAACACCGGGGAGCTGTTTTTT	CASSPRLGTGGASNTGELFF
-	many	TRBV7-9	TRBJ1-3	13	TGTGCCAGCAGCTCCGGAGCTGGAAACACCATATATTTT	CASSSGAGNTIYF
TRBD2	-	TRBV25-1	TRBJ2-6	18	TGTGCCAGCAGTGAATCCGGGGGGGGGCTTTCTGGGGCCAACGTCCTGACTTTC	CASSESGGGLSGANVLTF
TRBD2	few	TRBV29-1	TRBJ2-5	14	TGCAGCGTTCTTAGCGGGGGTCAACAAGAGACCCAGTACTTC	CSVLSGGQQETQYF
TRBD1	-	TRBV5-1	TRBJ1-1	16	TGCGCCAGCAGCCGGGACAGGGTCGAGCTAAACACTGAAGCTTTCTTT	CASSRDRVELNTEAFF
TRBD1	-	TRBV6-4	TRBJ1-2	15	TGTGCCAGCAGAACCGGGACAGGGGTTAACTATGGCTACACCTTC	CASRTGTGVNYGYTF
TRBD1	few	TRBV2	TRBJ1-2	15	TGTGCCAGCCGAGATCAGGGGGCTGGCAACTATGGCTACACCTTC	CASRDQGAGNYGYTF
TRBD1	-	TRBV7-2	TRBJ1-6	16	TGTGCCAGCAGCTTCCTGGGACAGGGCTCCAATTCACCCCTCCACTTT	CASSFLGQGSNSPLHF
TRBD1	-	TRBV7-6	TRBJ2-7	17	TGTGCCAGCAGCCAGATCCCGGGACAGGGATTTTCCTACGAGCAGTACTTC	CASSQIPGQGFSYEQYF
-	-	TRBV19	TRBJ2-6	15	TGTGCCAGTAGTACCACAACCTCTGGGGCCAACGTCCTGACTTTC	CASSTTTSGANVLTF
TRBD1	few	TRBV7-2	TRBJ1-6	15	TGTGCCAGCAGCAACCGGGACAGGAGACTTTCACCCCTCCACTTT	CASSNRDRRLSPLHF
-	few	TRBV5-4	TRBJ2-5	13	TGTGCCAGCAGCTTGGACAGGGTAGAGACCCAGTACTTC	CASSLDRVETQYF
-	-	TRBV6-5	TRBJ1-2	12	TGTGCCAGCAGTCCCGGGGAGGGCGGCTACACCTTC	CASSPGEGGYTF
-	-	TRBV9	TRBJ2-2	16	TGTGCCAGCAGCGTAGGGTCTAGTCGGTACACCGGGGAGCTGTTTTTT	CASSVGSSRYTGELFF
-	-	TRBV9	TRBJ1-2	15	TGTGCCAGCAGCGTAGTTGCCTCACGCGCGGAGGGCTACACCTTC	CASSVVASRAEGYTF
-	many	TRBV7-2	TRBJ2-1	14	TGTGCCAGCAGCTTTCCTAACTGGGCCCATGAGCAGTTCTTC	CASSFPNWAHEQFF
-	few	TRBV5-1	TRBJ2-1	13	TGCGCCAGCAGCTTGCGGGGATACAATGAGCAGTTCTTC	CASSLRGYNEQFF
TRBD1	-	TRBV4-2	TRBJ1-2	15	TGTGCCAGCAGCCAAGGCGACAGGGCGGGAGGTGGCTACACCTTC	CASSQGDRAGGGYTF
-	few	TRBV7-9	TRBJ1-5	14	TGTGCCAGCAGCTCGGACAGAGACAATCAGCCCCAGCATTTT	CASSSDRDNQPQHF
-	-	TRBV25-1	TRBJ2-2	13	TGTGCCAGCAGTGATTCAGGGATCGGGGAGCTGTTTTTT	CASSDSGIGELFF
-	-	TRBV10-3	TRBJ2-1	13	TGTGCCATCAGTGCCGCCACTAGTAATGAGCAGTTCTTC	CAISAATSNEQFF
TRBD2	-	TRBV11-3	TRBJ2-7	16	TGTGCCAGCAGCTTAGGGTCGGAGCCCGGGAGGAACGAGCAGTACTTC	CASSLGSEPGRNEQYF
-	-	TRBV9	TRBJ2-5	15	TGTGCCAGCAGCGTAGGTCCAGGTATAGAGGAGACCCAGTACTTC	CASSVGPGIEETQYF
-	-	TRBV29-1	TRBJ2-3	13	TGCAGCGTTTGGGGGACTGTCACAGATACGCAGTATTTT	CSVWGTVTDTQYF
-	-	TRBV19	TRBJ1-1	15	TGTGCCAGTAGTATAACCCCAGGGGTGAACACTGAAGCTTTCTTT	CASSITPGVNTEAFF
-	-	TRBV21-1	TRBJ2-7	16	TGTGCCAGCAGCATTGAGACAGGCTTTAGCTCCTACGAGCAGTACTTC	CASSIETGFSSYEQYF
TRBD1	-	TRBV13	TRBJ1-6	14	TGTGCCAGCAGCGTCGGGACAGTGGGTTCACCCCTCCACTTT	CASSVGTVGSPLHF
TRBD1	once	TRBV5-1	TRBJ1-2	19	TGCGCCAGCAGCTTGGCGGCGACAGGGGGTAGGAAACGTGGCTATGGCTACACCTTC	CASSLAATGGRKRGYGYTF
TRBD2	-	TRBV7-9	TRBJ2-2	16	TGTGCCAGCAGCTTAATGGCTAGCGGGGCCACCGGGGAGCTGTTTTTT	CASSLMASGATGELFF
TRBD2	-	TRBV5-1	TRBJ2-5	18	TGCGCCAGCAGCTTGGGGGCCGGACTAGCGGTCCTCCAAGAGACCCAGTACTTC	CASSLGAGLAVLQETQYF
-	-	TRBV7-8	TRBJ2-5	15	TGTGCCAGCAGCTCCGGCGGGGTGGGCGCGGAGACCCAGTACTTC	CASSSGGVGAETQYF
TRBD1	-	TRBV9	TRBJ1-6	15	TGTGCCAGCAGCGTAGGACAGGGGGCTGATTCACCCCTCCACTTT	CASSVGQGADSPLHF